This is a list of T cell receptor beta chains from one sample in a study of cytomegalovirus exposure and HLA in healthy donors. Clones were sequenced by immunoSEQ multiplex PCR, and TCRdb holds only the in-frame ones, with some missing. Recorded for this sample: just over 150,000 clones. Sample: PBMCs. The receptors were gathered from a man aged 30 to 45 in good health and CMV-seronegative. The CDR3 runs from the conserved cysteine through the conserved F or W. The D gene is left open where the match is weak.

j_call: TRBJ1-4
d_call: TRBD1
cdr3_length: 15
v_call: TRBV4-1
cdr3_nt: TGCGCCAGCAGCCCAGGACAGGTTAGAAATGAAAAACTGTTTTTT
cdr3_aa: CASSPGQVRNEKLFF

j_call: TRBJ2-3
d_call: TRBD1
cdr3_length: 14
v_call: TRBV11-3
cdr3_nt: TGTGCCAGCAGCCTACAGGGGAGAGATGATACGCAGTATTTT
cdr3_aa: CASSLQGRDDTQYF

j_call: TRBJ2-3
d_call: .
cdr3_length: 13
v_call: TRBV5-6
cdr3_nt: TGTGCCAGCAGCTTGAAAGGGGTGGATACGCAGTATTTT
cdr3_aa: CASSLKGVDTQYF

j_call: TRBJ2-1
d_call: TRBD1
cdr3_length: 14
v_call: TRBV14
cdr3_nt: TGTGCCAGCAGCCAAGGGACAGGGGGCGCGAGGTCCTTCTTC
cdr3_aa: CASSQGTGGARSFF

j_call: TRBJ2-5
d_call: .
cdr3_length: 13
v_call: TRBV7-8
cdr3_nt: TGTGCCAGCAGCCAATTCGAGCTGGAGACCCAGTACTTC
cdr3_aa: CASSQFELETQYF

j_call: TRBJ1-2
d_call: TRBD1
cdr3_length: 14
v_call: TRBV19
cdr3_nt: TGTGCCAGTAGTATAGAGGCCAGGGGGCGAGGCTACACCTTC
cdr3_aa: CASSIEARGRGYTF

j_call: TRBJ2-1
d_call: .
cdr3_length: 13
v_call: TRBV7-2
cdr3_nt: TGTGCCAGCAGCTTAGTCGAGGTGGGTGAGCAGTTCTTC
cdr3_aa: CASSLVEVGEQFF

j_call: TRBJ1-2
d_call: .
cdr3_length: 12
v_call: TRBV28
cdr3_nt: TGTGCCAGCAGGCCCGGGAACTATGGCTACACCTTC
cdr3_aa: CASRPGNYGYTF

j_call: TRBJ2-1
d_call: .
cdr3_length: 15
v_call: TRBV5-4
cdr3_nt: TGTGCCAGCAGCTTGGAAGCGGGTTCCTACAATGAGCAGTTCTTC
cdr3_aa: CASSLEAGSYNEQFF

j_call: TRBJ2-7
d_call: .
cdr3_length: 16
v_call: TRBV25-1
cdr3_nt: TGTGCCAGCAGTGAATATTACGGGACTGCCACCTACGAGCAGTACTTC
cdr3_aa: CASSEYYGTATYEQYF

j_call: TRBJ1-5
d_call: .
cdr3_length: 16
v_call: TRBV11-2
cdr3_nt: TGTGCCAGCAGCTTAGGAGGGAGGCAGATATGGCAGCCCCAGCATTTT
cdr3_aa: CASSLGGRQIWQPQHF

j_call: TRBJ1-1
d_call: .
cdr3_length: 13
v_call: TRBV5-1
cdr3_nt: TGCGCCAGCAGTTCACAGGGGAACACTGAAGCTTTCTTT
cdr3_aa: CASSSQGNTEAFF

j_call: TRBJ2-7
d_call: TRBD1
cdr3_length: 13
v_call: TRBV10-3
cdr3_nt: TGTGCCATCAGCTGGGACAGAAGCTACGAGCAGTACTTC
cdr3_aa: CAISWDRSYEQYF

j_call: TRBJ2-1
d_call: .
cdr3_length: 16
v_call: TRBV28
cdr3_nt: TGTGCCAGCAGTTTATTCGTCGGCAGAGGCCGTGGTGAGCAGTTCTTC
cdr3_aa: CASSLFVGRGRGEQFF

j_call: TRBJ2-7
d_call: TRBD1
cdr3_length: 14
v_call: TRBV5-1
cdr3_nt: TGCGCCAGCAGGGTAGGGGGCAGCTCCTACGAGCAGTACTTC
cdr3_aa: CASRVGGSSYEQYF

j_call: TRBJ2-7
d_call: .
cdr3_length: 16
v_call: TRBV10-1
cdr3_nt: TGCGCCAGCAGTGATCGCCGGGGAGCCTCCCCCTACGAGCAGTACTTC
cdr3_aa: CASSDRRGASPYEQYF

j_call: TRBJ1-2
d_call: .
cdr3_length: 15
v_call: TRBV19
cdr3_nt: TGTGCCAGTAGTATTGAGGCACCAAATGCATATGGCTACACCTTC
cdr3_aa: CASSIEAPNAYGYTF

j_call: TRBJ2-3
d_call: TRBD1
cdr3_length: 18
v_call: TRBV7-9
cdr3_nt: TGTGCCAGCAGCTTTCCGGCGACAGGGGGCGTAGGCACAGATACGCAGTATTTT
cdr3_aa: CASSFPATGGVGTDTQYF

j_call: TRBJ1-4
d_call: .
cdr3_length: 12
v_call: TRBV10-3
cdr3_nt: TGTGCCATCAGTGAAGGGGTTGAAAAACTGTTTTTT
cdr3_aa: CAISEGVEKLFF

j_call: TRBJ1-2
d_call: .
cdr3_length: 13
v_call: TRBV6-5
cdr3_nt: TGTGCCACCCGCGCCGCGGAGGGCGGGGGCTACACCTTC
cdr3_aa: CATRAAEGGGYTF

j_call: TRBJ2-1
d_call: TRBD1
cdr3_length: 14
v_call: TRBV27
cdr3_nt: TGTGCCACCATATATGGGGACAGGGCAAATGAGCAGTTCTTC
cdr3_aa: CATIYGDRANEQFF

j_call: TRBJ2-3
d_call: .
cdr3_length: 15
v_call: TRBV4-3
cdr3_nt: TGCGCCAGCAGCCAAGCCAGCCCTGAGGCAGATACGCAGTATTTT
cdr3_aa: CASSQASPEADTQYF

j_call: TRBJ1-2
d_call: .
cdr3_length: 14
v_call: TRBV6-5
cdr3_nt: TGTGCCAGCAGTTACTCACAGGGAAGCTATGGCTACACCTTC
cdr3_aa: CASSYSQGSYGYTF

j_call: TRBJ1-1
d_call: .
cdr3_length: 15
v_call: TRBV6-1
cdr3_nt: TGTGCCAGCAGTGAAGCATTACAGGGTCCACCTGAAGCTTTCTTT
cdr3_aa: CASSEALQGPPEAFF

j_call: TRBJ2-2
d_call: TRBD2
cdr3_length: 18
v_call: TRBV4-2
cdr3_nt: TGTGCCAGCAGCCGGGGACTAGCGGGAGGGCCCAACACCGGGGAGCTGTTTTTT
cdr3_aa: CASSRGLAGGPNTGELFF